Detailed here is one T cell receptor beta chain. The CDR3 has 14 residues. Germline loops: CDR1 SGHNT, CDR2 YYREEE (reference sequence). V lost 0 bases to trimming and J lost 6 bases, with 12 bases between them. In the original workflow: Amplification from reference gene primers served as the basis for estimated nucleated cell counts. Clones were sequenced by immunoSEQ multiplex PCR, and TCRdb holds only the in-frame ones, with some missing. Clone size and V and J calls were adopted from that table, with D and trimming inferred from the DNA. The sample yields about 440,000 clones, more than 85% seen once. The record originates from a study of blood T cell repertoires in COVID-19. Study-level background: The origin of the acute and convalescent COVID-19 samples was the United States, Italy and Spain. T cells, B-cell-depleted T cells, or PBMCs supplied cDNA or gDNA.

Sequenced: peripheral blood. V is TRBV5-4 and J is TRBJ1-1; D gene ambiguous. This receptor was taken from a woman aged 25 to 45 with acute or convalescent COVID-19. Here the CDR3 reads CASSLDFLRPEAFF. In DNA form, the CDR3 reads TGTGCCAGCAGCTTGGATTTTTTGCGGCCTGAAGCTTTCTTT. Filled out from reference TRBV5-4 and TRBJ1-1, the complete variable domain reads ETGVTQSPTHLIKTRGQQVTLRCSSQSGHNTVSWYQQALGQGPQFIFQYYREEENGRGNFPPRFSGLQFPNYSSELNVNALELDDSALYLCASSLDFLRPEAFFGQGTRLTVV.